Following are 2 T cell receptor beta chains from one sample sequenced in a study of CD8 T cells in Susac syndrome. The authors reverse transcribed about 0.5 to 1 ug RNA with random hexamers. TCRdb independently ran MiXCR on the immunoSEQ multiplex PCR reads; one entry per CDR3 protein. This sample yields under 150,000 distinct CDR3 sequences, of which 85% to 95% are seen a single time; approximately 0.13% belongs to the top ten. Sequencing used CD4+ T cells from PBMCs. All receptors come from a human donor with Susac syndrome.

This rearrangement joins TRBV6-5 to TRBJ2-3; D ambiguous. CDR1 and CDR2 (germline): MNHEY, SVGAGI. The CDR3 is 15 residues long. Trimming pared 6 bases from V and 2 bases from J, leaving 15 bases between. CDR3 amino acids: CASSPPMGSTDTQYF. The CDR3 region has the DNA TGTGCCAGCAGCCCTCCTATGGGGTCCACAGATACGCAGTATTTT.

J is TRBJ1-1 and V is TRBV12-3 or TRBV12-4; a weak D match, TRBD1 (5 bases). Trimming took off 8 bases at V and 1 base at J, with 17 bases between the two ends. This CDR3 is 15 amino acids long. CDR3 sequence (DNA): TGTGCCAGCGGAGATAGGGGAGGGAGGAACACTGAAGCTTTCTTT. Its translation: CASGDRGGRNTEAFF.